This T cell receptor (beta chain) was documented in a study of radiotherapy plus CTLA-4 blockade in lung cancer. Across the whole study: Objective responses were observed in 18% of patients, and disease control was achieved by about 30%.

Per germline, CDR1 MNHNS and CDR2 SASEGT. Trimming pared 8 bases from V and 6 bases from J, leaving 12 bases between. This CDR3 comprises 12 residues. With regard to this clone: Its antigen is undetermined.

Repertoires were generated with immunoSEQ multiplex PCR, while TCRdb's copy carries only in-frame clones and drops some. This table holds tens of thousands of clones, roughly 87% found once. Study results and limitations: Researchers report tumor-derived TCR clones expanding in blood after radiotherapy plus ipilimumab.

This chain connects TRBV6-1 to TRBJ2-3; D uncertain. Source: peripheral blood, taken from a patient treated with radiotherapy plus ipilimumab. The sequence came from a human donor with non-small cell lung cancer who had stable disease on radiotherapy plus ipilimumab. CDR3 nucleotides: TGTGCCAGCGTTGACATGATTGATACGCAGTATTTT. Its translation is CASVDMIDTQYF.